This TCR beta chain was sequenced for a study of blood T cell repertoires in COVID-19. Study-level background: The United States, Italy and Spain supplied acute and convalescent COVID-19 samples. T cells, B-cell-depleted T cells, or PBMCs provided the cDNA or gDNA that served as material.

Germline trimming cut 7 bases from V and 4 bases from J; bases unmatched to any gene: 10. This CDR3 is built from 14 residues. Germline V gene lookup returns CDR1 LNHDA and CDR2 SQIVND (reference sequence). Authors' analysis steps: By means of reference gene primer amplification, nucleated cell counts were estimated. Using immunoSEQ multiplex PCR, the repertoire was profiled, and TCRdb retains in-frame clones only, with some absent. That table gives V, J and clone size, and the DNA gave D and trimming. Of over 200,000 clones listed, over 75% are singletons. This chain joins TRBV19 and TRBJ2-7; 7 bases are a match to TRBD2. Sequenced sample: peripheral blood. The sequence was collected from a woman aged 45-65 years with acute or convalescent COVID-19. The CDR3 bases are TGTGCCAGTAACGATAGGGGCGGGAGTTACGAGCAGTACTTC. Amino acids: CASNDRGGSYEQYF.